Described below is a single T cell receptor beta chain sequence and its context. Its antigen has not been determined. No base quality information exists; no much larger clone differs at one position. This specimen includes other DNA sequences encoding the same CDR3. TCRbeta CDR3 regions were amplified from genomic DNA by means of the immunoSEQ Assay, a bias-controlled multiplex PCR. In the authors' own workflow: The number of nucleated cells in each sample was estimated from the amplification of reference gene primers within the assay. To quantify the absolute abundance of each unique TCRbeta CDR3 rearrangement, sequence reads were collapsed and filtered. For each sample, productive Simpson clonality was calculated by taking the square root of Simpson's diversity index across productive rearrangements. TCRdb re-hosts the immuneACCESS table, in-frame sequences only. Its copies lack some clones; in the studies checked, an unresolved V gene accounts for under half of them, and the cause for the rest is not known. V, J and clone size are those of that table, while D and trimming were read from the DNA. The sample data list about half a million clones, and roughly nine tenths of these were observed just once. The ten largest account for 8.3% of the sample.

These data come from a study of blood T cell repertoires in COVID-19 (TCRdb year 2020). Regarding the research as a whole: The collaborator samples originated in the United States, Italy and Spain and spanned the acute and convalescent phases of COVID-19. The material from the prospective study consisted of cDNA or gDNA derived from T cells, B-cell-depleted T cells, or PBMCs. Subjects who had been exposed to COVID-19, were actively infected with it, or had recovered from it provided the deeply sampled blood TCRbeta repertoires that made up the dataset. A freely available public database, intended as a resource for researchers studying the immune response to SARS-CoV-2, is where the repertoires were released. Samples came from the ongoing ImmuneRACE study (first 160 participants) plus 1,254 subjects from 6 global collaborators. Nearly every sample came with metadata listing a de-identified subject ID, COVID-19 status, age in years and sex. HLA class I and class II types, where available, came from metadata supplied by the sample provider rather than from assay-based typing. Study-wide findings and limitations: How much clinical and demographic metadata was included differed by source and by participant, and the metadata was provided uncurated.

In the prospective study, participants were roughly 18 to 89 years old, resided in around 25 geographic areas of the United States, and were enrolled through a virtual design. To assign participants to cohorts, the prospective study relied on clinical history that participants themselves reported in a screening survey and a study questionnaire. ImmuneRACE Cohort 3 recovered participants were defined by two consecutive negative NP/OP PCR tests, healthcare professional clearance, or symptom resolution. Mobile phlebotomists in the prospective study collected whole blood, serum and a nasopharyngeal or oropharyngeal swab from every participant. Additional blood draws and questionnaires over an approximately 2-month period could optionally be provided by prospective study participants. Prospective study blood samples were shipped either frozen or at room temperature before DNA extraction. Relative to germline, V is 0 bases shorter and J is 5 bases shorter, with 11 bases between their ends. The CDR3 has 14 amino acids, counting the end cysteine and phenylalanine. Only CDR3 DNA remains: 42 bases, in frame from the first base. CDR1 and CDR2 were assigned from the germline V gene as SGDLS and YYNGEE.

The sequence derives from a woman aged 55-75 years who had recovered from COVID-19. Specimen: PBMCs or T cells enriched from blood (not recorded which). The chain is encoded by TRBV9 joined to TRBJ1-2; the D gene cannot be named for sure. The CDR3 has the sequence CASSVEDGGYGYTF. The nucleotide sequence reads as follows: TGTGCCAGCAGCGTAGAGGACGGAGGATATGGCTACACCTTC.